A selection of T cell receptor beta chains follows, all from one sample in a study of response to subunit inactivated influenza vaccine. TCRdb ran MiXCR on the RT-PCR reads and lists one entry per CDR3 protein. The sample gives about 160,000 distinct CDR3 sequences, about a tenth of which show up once; around 12% is in the top ten. This specimen consisted of non-naive T cells sorted from PBMCs, obtained around seven weeks after vaccination. These receptors all come from a man aged 45-65 years who received an inactivated influenza vaccine. Each CDR3 is given without its conserved first and last residue. Each record gives: V gene, J gene, clone size, CDR3 protein. Rows give clone size only sometimes, using once, few, many, or a class for an expanded clone.

TRBV11-2	TRBJ1-1	-	ASSLVEGNTEAF
TRBV9	TRBJ2-1	few	ASSESSRDGEQF
TRBV11-2	TRBJ1-6	-	ASSLSGRSNSPLH
TRBV7-9	TRBJ1-5	-	ASSRGRGGSGPQH
TRBV18	TRBJ2-7	few	ASSLAGGIYEQY
TRBV12-3/TRBV12-4	TRBJ1-1	many	ASGRTGAEAF
TRBV5-5	TRBJ2-3	-	ASSPLAGTGGTDTQY
TRBV5-1	TRBJ2-7	-	ASSLGGDEQY
TRBV20-1	TRBJ2-1	-	SASLTSGILEQF
TRBV6-2/TRBV6-3	TRBJ2-7	many	ASSYLGSYEQY
TRBV27	TRBJ2-3	medium-sized	ASSLGTSGRADTQY
TRBV5-1	TRBJ1-2	-	ASSLRTGGGGYT
TRBV5-1	TRBJ2-3	few	ASSEAGTGDTQY
TRBV20-1	TRBJ2-7	few	SARIASSYEQY
TRBV24-1	TRBJ2-5	-	ATRLAGQETQY
TRBV20-1	TRBJ2-7	many	SASDLLSSYEQY
TRBV28	TRBJ2-3	-	ASATRGQGATDTQY
TRBV10-2	TRBJ2-7	-	ASSKEVEQY
TRBV5-1	TRBJ2-7	many	ASSLGLAGVADEQY
TRBV5-4	TRBJ2-2	-	ASTGTTNTGELF
TRBV5-1	TRBJ2-4	many	ASSFAGTGDMNIQY
TRBV3-1	TRBJ2-1	-	ASSQNRRGPSNEQF
TRBV19	TRBJ1-1	-	ASSNRMNTEAF
TRBV4-2	TRBJ2-6	-	ASSQDVTGGANVLT
TRBV9	TRBJ2-7	many	ASSVVGPPGEQY
TRBV20-1	TRBJ2-1	-	SALGTSGRYHEQF
TRBV24-1	TRBJ2-1	many	ATSLSYNEQF
TRBV24-1	TRBJ1-1	-	ATSGIGTDMNTEAF
TRBV7-9	TRBJ1-5	many	ASSTGGEQPQH
TRBV7-9	TRBJ2-7	many	ASRLISGTGSYEQY
TRBV6-5	TRBJ1-1	-	ASSYSTGSAF
TRBV7-3	TRBJ1-6	medium-sized	ASSLTLRAGWDNSPLH
TRBV11-2	TRBJ1-4	-	ASSLLPGTGDEKLF
TRBV14	TRBJ1-1	many	ASSQAPNTEAF
TRBV15	TRBJ1-4	-	ATSRGSGPPNEKLF
TRBV12-3/TRBV12-4	TRBJ2-7	many	ASSRGQGYEQY
TRBV20-1	TRBJ2-3	few	SAGTSGTTDTQY
TRBV24-1	TRBJ2-3	-	ATSGAAESTDTQY
TRBV11-2	TRBJ2-7	-	ASSLSQGVYEQY
TRBV28	TRBJ2-5	few	ASSSHLGTQY
TRBV12-3/TRBV12-4	TRBJ1-1	-	ASSRKGTNTEAF
TRBV6-2/TRBV6-3	TRBJ1-5	many	ASSHGTGGANQPQH
TRBV20-1	TRBJ2-1	-	SARDLRGSYNEQF
TRBV4-3	TRBJ1-4	-	ASSQDLQATNEKLF
TRBV20-1	TRBJ1-5	many	SASRSNQPQH
TRBV5-1	TRBJ1-5	-	ASSLTGGEGQPQH
TRBV12-3/TRBV12-4	TRBJ1-6	medium-sized	ASSFRNSPLH
TRBV2	TRBJ2-1	-	ASSVNRDNEQF
TRBV7-2	TRBJ2-7	many	ASSLVGGVSSYEQY
TRBV15	TRBJ1-2	few	ATSRGGLTTYGYT
TRBV6-1	TRBJ2-7	-	ASSRGPIYEQY
TRBV20-1	TRBJ2-7	many	SARDGPPSYEQY
TRBV6-5	TRBJ1-4	-	ASSFGVNEKLF